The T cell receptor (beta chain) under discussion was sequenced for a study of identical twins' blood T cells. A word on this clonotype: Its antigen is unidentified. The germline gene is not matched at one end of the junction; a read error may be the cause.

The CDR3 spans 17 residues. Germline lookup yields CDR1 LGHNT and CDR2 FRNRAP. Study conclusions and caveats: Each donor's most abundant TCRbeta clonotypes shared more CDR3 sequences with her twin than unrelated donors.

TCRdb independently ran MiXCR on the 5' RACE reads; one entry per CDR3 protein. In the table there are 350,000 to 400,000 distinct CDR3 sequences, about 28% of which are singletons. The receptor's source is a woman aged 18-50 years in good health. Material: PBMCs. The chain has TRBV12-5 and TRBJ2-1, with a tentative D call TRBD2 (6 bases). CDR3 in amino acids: CASGPSPGTGGFNGQFF. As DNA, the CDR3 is TGTGCTAGTGGTCCCTCGCCCGGGACTGGCGGTTTCAATGGGCAGTTCTTC.